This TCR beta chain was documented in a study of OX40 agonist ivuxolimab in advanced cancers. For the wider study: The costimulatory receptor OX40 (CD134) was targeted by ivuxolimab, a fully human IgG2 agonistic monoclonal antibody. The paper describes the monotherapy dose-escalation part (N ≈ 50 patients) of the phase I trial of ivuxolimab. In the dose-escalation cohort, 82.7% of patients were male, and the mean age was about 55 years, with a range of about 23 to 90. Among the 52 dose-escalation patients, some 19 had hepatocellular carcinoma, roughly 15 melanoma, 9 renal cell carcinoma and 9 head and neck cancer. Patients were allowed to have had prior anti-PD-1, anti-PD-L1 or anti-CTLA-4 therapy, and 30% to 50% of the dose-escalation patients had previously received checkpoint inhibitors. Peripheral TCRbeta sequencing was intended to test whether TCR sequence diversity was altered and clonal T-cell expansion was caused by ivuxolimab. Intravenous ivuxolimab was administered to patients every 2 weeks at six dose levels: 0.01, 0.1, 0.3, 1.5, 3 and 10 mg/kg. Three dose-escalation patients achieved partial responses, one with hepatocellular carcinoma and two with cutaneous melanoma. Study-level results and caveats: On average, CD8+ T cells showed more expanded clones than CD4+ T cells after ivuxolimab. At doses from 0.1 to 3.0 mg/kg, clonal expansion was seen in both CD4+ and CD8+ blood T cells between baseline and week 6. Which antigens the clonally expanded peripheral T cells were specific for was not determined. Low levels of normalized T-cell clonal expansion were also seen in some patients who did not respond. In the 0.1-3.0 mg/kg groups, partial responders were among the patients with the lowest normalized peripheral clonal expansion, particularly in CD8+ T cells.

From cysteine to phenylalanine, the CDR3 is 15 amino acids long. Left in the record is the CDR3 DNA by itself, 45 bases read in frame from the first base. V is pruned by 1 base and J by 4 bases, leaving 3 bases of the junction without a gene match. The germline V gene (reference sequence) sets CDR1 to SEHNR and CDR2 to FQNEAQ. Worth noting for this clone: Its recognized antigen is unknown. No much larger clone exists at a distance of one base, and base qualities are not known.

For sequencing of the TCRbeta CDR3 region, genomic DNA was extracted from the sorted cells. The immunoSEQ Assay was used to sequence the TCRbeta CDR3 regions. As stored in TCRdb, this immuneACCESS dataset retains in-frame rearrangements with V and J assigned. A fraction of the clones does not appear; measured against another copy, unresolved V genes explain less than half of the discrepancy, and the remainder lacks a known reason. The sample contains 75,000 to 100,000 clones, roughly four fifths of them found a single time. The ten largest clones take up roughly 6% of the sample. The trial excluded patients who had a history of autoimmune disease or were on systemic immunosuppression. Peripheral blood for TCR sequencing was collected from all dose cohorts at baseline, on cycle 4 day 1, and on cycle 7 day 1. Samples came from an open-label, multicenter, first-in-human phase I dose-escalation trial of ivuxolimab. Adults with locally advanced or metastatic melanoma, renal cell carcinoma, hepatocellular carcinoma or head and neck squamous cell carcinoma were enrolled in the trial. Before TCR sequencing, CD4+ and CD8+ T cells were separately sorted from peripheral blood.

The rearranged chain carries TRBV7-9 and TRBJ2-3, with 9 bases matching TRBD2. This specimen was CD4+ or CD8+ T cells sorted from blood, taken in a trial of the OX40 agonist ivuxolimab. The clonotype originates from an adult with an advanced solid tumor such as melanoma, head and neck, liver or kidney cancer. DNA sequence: TGTGCCAGCAGCTTAGATGGCGGGGGGGCAGATACGCAGTATTTT. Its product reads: CASSLDGGGADTQYF. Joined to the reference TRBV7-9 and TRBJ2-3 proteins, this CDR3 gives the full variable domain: DTGVSQNPRHKITKRGQNVTFRCDPISEHNRLYWYRQTLGQGPEFLTYFQNEAQLEKSRLLSDRFSAERPKGSFSTLEIQRTEQGDSAMYLCASSLDGGGADTQYFGPGTRLTVL.